This note documents a single T cell receptor (beta chain) sequence. This record belongs to a study of cytomegalovirus exposure and HLA in healthy donors. CDR1 and CDR2 (germline): LNHDA, SQIVND (reference sequence). The CDR3 is 16 residues long. The V segment lost 3 bases and the J segment 5 bases; nucleotides outside the gene matches: 9. With 60 Vbeta and 13 Jbeta primers, the PCR was carried out. Generated by immunoSEQ multiplex PCR, the TCRdb table keeps only in-frame clones and is missing some. The table shows 210,000 or so clones, with roughly four fifths occurring only once. The chain couples TRBV19 to TRBJ2-1; 8 positions match TRBD1. This sequence was found in a girl aged 5 to 17 in good health and CMV-seronegative. Sequencing used PBMCs. The CDR3 sequence: CASSILGQGGNNEQFF. CDR3 nucleotide sequence: TGTGCCAGTAGTATCCTAGGACAGGGAGGAAACAATGAGCAGTTCTTC.